These T cell receptor beta chains were read from a single sample in a study of cytomegalovirus exposure and HLA in healthy donors. TCRdb keeps only in-frame clones here, not all; method: immunoSEQ multiplex PCR. The sample shows fewer than 200,000 clones, about 80% of them seen only once. The sequencing sample was made of PBMCs. All receptors derive from a man between 25 and 39 years old in good health and CMV-seropositive. Both conserved end residues are part of each CDR3. Each record gives: D gene, V gene, J gene, CDR3 DNA, CDR3 protein. The D gene is left open where the match is weak.

D gene: TRBD2; V gene: TRBV25-1; J gene: TRBJ2-1; CDR3 DNA: TGTGCCAGCCAAAGCGGGGGGGCCCCCTACAATGAGCAGTTCTTC; CDR3 protein: CASQSGGAPYNEQFF
D gene: .; V gene: TRBV18; J gene: TRBJ1-5; CDR3 DNA: TGTGCCAGCTCACCACAGGGAGCGAGCAATCAGCCCCAGCATTTT; CDR3 protein: CASSPQGASNQPQHF
D gene: TRBD2; V gene: TRBV11-1; J gene: TRBJ2-1; CDR3 DNA: TGTGCCAGCAGCGCCGGGACTAGCGGGGGGGTACACAATGAGCAGTTCTTC; CDR3 protein: CASSAGTSGGVHNEQFF
D gene: TRBD1; V gene: TRBV11-2; J gene: TRBJ2-1; CDR3 DNA: TGTGCCAGCAGCCATGAGAGGTACGGGACAGGGGGCAATGAGCAGTTCTTC; CDR3 protein: CASSHERYGTGGNEQFF
D gene: TRBD2; V gene: TRBV28; J gene: TRBJ2-7; CDR3 DNA: TGTGCCAGCAGTTTACCAGGGAGGGACGAGCAGTACTTC; CDR3 protein: CASSLPGRDEQYF
D gene: .; V gene: TRBV7-3; J gene: TRBJ2-3; CDR3 DNA: TGTGCCAGCAGCCCCTCGGGGAACACAGATACGCAGTATTTT; CDR3 protein: CASSPSGNTDTQYF
D gene: .; V gene: TRBV6-1; J gene: TRBJ1-2; CDR3 DNA: TGTGCCAGCAGTGACGTAGAGGGCAGCAACTATGGCTGCACCTTC; CDR3 protein: CASSDVEGSNYGCTF
D gene: TRBD2; V gene: TRBV4-1; J gene: TRBJ2-7; CDR3 DNA: TGCGCCAGCAGCCAAGATCGCCCTAGCGGGGCCTACGAGCAGTACTTC; CDR3 protein: CASSQDRPSGAYEQYF
D gene: TRBD1; V gene: TRBV5-1; J gene: TRBJ1-4; CDR3 DNA: TGCGCCAGCACCCCGAGGACAGGGGATGAAAAACTGTTTTTT; CDR3 protein: CASTPRTGDEKLFF
D gene: .; V gene: TRBV6-1; J gene: TRBJ2-7; CDR3 DNA: TGTGCCAGCGCCGTCTCCTACGAGCAGTACTTC; CDR3 protein: CASAVSYEQYF